The 17 T cell receptor beta chains in this list originate from one sample, sequenced in a study of T cell repertoires in cytomegalovirus infection. Via MiXCR, TCRdb re-called the reads, giving one row per CDR3 protein. The table lists around 740,000 distinct CDR3 sequences, roughly 36% of them singletons. Sample: PBMCs. The receptors here all came from a human donor in good health (CMV status not recorded). Some clones in this sample may be carry-over from other donors' samples.

The CDR3 here is CASSLGRRTTAEAFF. The CDR3 DNA reads TGTGCCAGCAGCTTAGGACGACGAACAACCGCTGAAGCTTTCTTT. The V call is TRBV13, the J call TRBJ1-1; unclear D gene. Germline CDR1 is PRHDT and CDR2 is FYEKMQ (reference sequence). This CDR3 comprises 15 residues. V was shortened by 0 bases and J by 6 bases, with 14 bases between the two germline ends.

The V call is TRBV7-9, the J call TRBJ2-7, with D perhaps matching TRBD1 (5 bases). Per the germline V gene, CDR1 is SEHNR and CDR2 is FQNEAQ (reference sequence). The CDR3 runs 16 residues. Trimming removed 0 bases from V and 0 bases from J, with 12 bases in between. Here the CDR3 reads CASSLATPGISYEQYF. The CDR3 DNA follows: TGTGCCAGCAGCTTAGCGACCCCAGGGATCTCCTACGAGCAGTACTTC.

V is TRBV10-1 and J is TRBJ2-7; D remains unclear. Trimming took 7 bases from V and 6 from J, leaving 16 bases between them. The V gene's germline CDR1 is WNHNN and CDR2 SYGVQD (reference sequence). This CDR3 region has 13 residues. The CDR3 DNA sequence: TGCGCCAGCATCGGTCCTATGGGTAGCGAGCAGTACTTC. It translates to CASIGPMGSEQYF.

V is TRBV20-1 and J is TRBJ2-7; no definite D call. The CDR3 has 12 amino acids. Trimming pared 6 bases from V and 4 bases from J, leaving 13 bases between. CDR1 and CDR2 from the germline V gene are DFQATT and SNEGSKA (reference sequence). In nucleotides, the CDR3 is TGCAGTGCCCAGATACCGGCTTACGAGCAGTACTTC. Its translation is CSAQIPAYEQYF.

J is TRBJ2-2 and V is TRBV2; tentatively, D is TRBD2 (7 bases). The V gene's germline CDR1 is SNHLY and CDR2 FYNNEI. The CDR3 runs to 15 residues. V was shortened by 2 bases and J by 3 bases, with 10 bases between the two germline ends. CDR3 sequence: CASSEQGRDTGELFF. CDR3 coding DNA: TGTGCCAGCAGTGAACAGGGGAGGGACACCGGGGAGCTGTTTTTT. Using reference TRBV2 and TRBJ2-2 for the parts outside the CDR3, the full variable domain is EPEVTQTPSHQVTQMGQEVILRCVPISNHLYFYWYRQILGQKVEFLVSFYNNEISEKSEIFDDQFSVERPDGSNFTLKIRSTKLEDSAMYFCASSEQGRDTGELFFGEGSRLTVL.

The chain is built from TRBV5-5 and TRBJ2-5; the D is unclear. In germline, CDR1 is SGHKS, CDR2 YYEKEE (reference sequence). V was clipped by 1 base and J by 2 bases, with 6 bases between them. The CDR3 spans 13 residues. The CDR3 nucleotides are TGTGCCAGCAGCTTGATGATTCAAGAGACCCAGTACTTC. It specifies CASSLMIQETQYF.

This clonotype appeared many times. This chain joins TRBV7-2 and TRBJ2-7, with 10 bases aligning to TRBD2. This CDR3 has 13 residues. V was clipped by 5 bases and J by 9 bases; unmatched bases: 7. From germline, CDR1 is SGHTA and CDR2 FQGNSA. The DNA of the CDR3 is TGTGCCAGCAGCCCTAGCGGGAGAGGGAGGCAGTACTTC. It codes for CASSPSGRGRQYF.

This clonotype was detected only once. The chain recombines TRBV19 with TRBJ1-1; D remains unclear. V lost 3 bases to trimming and J lost 1 base, with 9 bases between them. The CDR3 sequence is 14 residues long. From germline, CDR1 is LNHDA and CDR2 SQIVND (reference sequence). CDR3 nucleotides: TGTGCCAGTAGTATCCTTACTAAGAACACTGAAGCTTTCTTT. It yields the protein CASSILTKNTEAFF.

This clonotype occurred many times. This sequence joins TRBV7-2 and TRBJ1-4; 10 bases are shared with TRBD1. Germline lookup yields CDR1 SGHTA and CDR2 FQGNSA. The V and J ends lost 5 bases and 8 bases, in that order; junction bases with no gene match: 8. This CDR3 has 15 amino acids. This chain's CDR3 is CASSRQGAGWEKLFF. CDR3 in DNA: TGTGCCAGCAGCAGACAGGGGGCAGGTTGGGAAAAACTGTTTTTT.

This clonotype was seen a few times. The chain combines TRBV28 with TRBJ2-1; D ambiguous. The CDR3 spans 15 residues. From germline, CDR1 is MDHEN and CDR2 SYDVKM. V dropped 2 bases and J dropped 6 bases, with 14 bases sitting between them. CDR3 in DNA: TGTGCCAGCAGTTTAGGGGTAGGGCATTTCAATGAGCAGTTCTTC. The encoded protein is CASSLGVGHFNEQFF.

This chain uses TRBV5-1 with TRBJ2-5; D perhaps matches TRBD2 (5 bases). The germline gives CDR1 SGHRS, CDR2 YFSETQ. V was pared by 2 bases and J by 3 bases, with 14 bases between. The CDR3 loop spans 15 amino acids. For the CDR3, the DNA is TGCGCCAGCAGCTTACCTTTGAGGGAGAAAGAGACCCAGTACTTC. This translates into CASSLPLREKETQYF.

V is TRBV2 and J is TRBJ2-1; perhaps TRBD2 as D (6 bases). The germline V gene has CDR1 SNHLY and CDR2 FYNNEI. This CDR3 is built from 15 residues. V was cut by 4 bases and J by 0 bases, with 10 bases left in between. The CDR3 here is CASSGLVNSYNEQFF. In DNA form, the CDR3 reads TGTGCCAGCAGTGGACTAGTCAACTCCTACAATGAGCAGTTCTTC.

This clonotype turned up a few times. The chain joins TRBV20-1 to TRBJ2-7, with D possibly being TRBD2 (5 bases). Per the germline V gene, CDR1 is DFQATT and CDR2 is SNEGSKA (reference sequence). The CDR3 spans 17 residues. The V and J ends lost 0 bases and 2 bases respectively, with 20 bases between them. CDR3 residues: CSARDHRAATLPYEQYF. The DNA for the CDR3 is TGCAGTGCTAGAGATCATCGAGCGGCAACGCTACCCTACGAGCAGTACTTC.

On this clonotype: This may be a read error: a much more frequent sequence differs by one nucleotide. The J gene is TRBJ1-2, the V gene TRBV6-6, with D perhaps TRBD1 (5 bases). Germline assignment: CDR1 MNHNY and CDR2 SVGAGI (reference sequence). This CDR3 is 15 amino acids long. V was trimmed by 9 bases and J by 1 base, leaving 18 bases between them. The CDR3 here is CARSSDRALNYGYTF. For the CDR3, the DNA is TGTGCCAGAAGCTCAGACAGAGCTCTTAACTATGGCTACACCTTC.

In nucleotides, the CDR3 is TGTGCCATCAGTGAAAATTGGGGAGGGGGTCTTTATCAGCCCCAGCATTTT. Protein sequence: CAISENWGGGLYQPQHF. The J gene is TRBJ1-5, the V gene TRBV10-3, with a possible D match to TRBD1 (6 bases). The V gene's germline CDR1 is ENHRY and CDR2 SYGVKD. Trimming cost V 3 bases and J 5 bases, with 20 bases left between them. This CDR3 is 17 amino acids long.

The chain uses TRBV29-1 and TRBJ1-3; unclear D gene. The CDR3 consists of 13 residues. Germline lookup yields CDR1 SQVTM and CDR2 ANQGSEA. Trimming left V 6 bases short and J 3 bases short, with 12 bases between. CDR3 DNA sequence: TGCAGCGTCTCGTTTAAGGTTGGAAACACCATATATTTT. This sequence encodes CSVSFKVGNTIYF.

The chain combines TRBV28 with TRBJ2-3; either TRBD1 or TRBD2 may supply D (5 bases each). Trimming cost V 5 bases and J 6 bases, with 15 bases left between them. Per germline, CDR1 MDHEN and CDR2 SYDVKM. The CDR3 is 14 amino acids. The CDR3 DNA follows: TGTGCCAGCAGTCCCCCCCCGGGGACGGATACGCAGTATTTT. It specifies CASSPPPGTDTQYF. Using reference TRBV28 and TRBJ2-3 for the parts outside the CDR3, the full variable domain is DVKVTQSSRYLVKRTGEKVFLECVQDMDHENMFWYRQDPGLGLRLIYFSYDVKMKEKGDIPEGYSVSREKKERFSLILESASTNQTSMYLCASSPPPGTDTQYFGPGTRLTVL.